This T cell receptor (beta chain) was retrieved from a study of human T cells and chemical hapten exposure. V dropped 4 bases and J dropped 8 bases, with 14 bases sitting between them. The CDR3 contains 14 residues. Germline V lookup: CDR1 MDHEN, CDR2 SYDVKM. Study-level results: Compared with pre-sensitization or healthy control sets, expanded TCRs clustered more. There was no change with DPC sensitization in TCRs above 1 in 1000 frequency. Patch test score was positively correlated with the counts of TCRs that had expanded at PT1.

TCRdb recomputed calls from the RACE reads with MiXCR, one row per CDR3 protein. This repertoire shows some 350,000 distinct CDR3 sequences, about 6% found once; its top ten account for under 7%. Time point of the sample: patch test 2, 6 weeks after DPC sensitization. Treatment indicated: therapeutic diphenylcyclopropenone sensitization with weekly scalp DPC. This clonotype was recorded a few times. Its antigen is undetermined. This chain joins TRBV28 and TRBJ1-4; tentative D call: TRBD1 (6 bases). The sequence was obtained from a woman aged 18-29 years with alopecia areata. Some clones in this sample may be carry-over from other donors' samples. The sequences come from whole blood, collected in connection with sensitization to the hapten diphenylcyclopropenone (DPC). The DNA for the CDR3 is TGTGCCAGCAGTTCGGGGGCCAGTGGAGAAAAACTGTTTTTT. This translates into CASSSGASGEKLFF.